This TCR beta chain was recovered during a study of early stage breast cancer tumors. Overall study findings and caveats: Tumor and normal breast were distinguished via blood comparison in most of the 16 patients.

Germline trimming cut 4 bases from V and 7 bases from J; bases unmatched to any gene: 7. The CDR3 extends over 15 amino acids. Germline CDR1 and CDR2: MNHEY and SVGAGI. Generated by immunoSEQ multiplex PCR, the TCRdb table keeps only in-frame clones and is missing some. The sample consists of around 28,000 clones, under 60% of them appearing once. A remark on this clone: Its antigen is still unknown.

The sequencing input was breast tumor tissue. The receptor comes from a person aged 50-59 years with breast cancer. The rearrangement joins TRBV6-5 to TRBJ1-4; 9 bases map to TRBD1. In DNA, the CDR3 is TGTGCCAGCAGTTCCCAGGACAGGGGAGGTGAAAAACTGTTTTTT. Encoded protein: CASSSQDRGGEKLFF.